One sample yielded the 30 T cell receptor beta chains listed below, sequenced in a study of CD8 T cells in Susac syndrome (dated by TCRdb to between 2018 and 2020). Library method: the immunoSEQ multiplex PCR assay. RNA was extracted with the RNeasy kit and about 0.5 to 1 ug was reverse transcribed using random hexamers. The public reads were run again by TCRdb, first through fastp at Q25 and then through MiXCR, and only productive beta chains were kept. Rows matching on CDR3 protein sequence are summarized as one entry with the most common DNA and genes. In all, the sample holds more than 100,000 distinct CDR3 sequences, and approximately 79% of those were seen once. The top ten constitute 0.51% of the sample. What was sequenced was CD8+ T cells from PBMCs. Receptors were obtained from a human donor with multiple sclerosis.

The CDR3 coding sequence is TGCAGTGCTAGACCCGTCCACTATGGCTACACCTTC. It translates to CSARPVHYGYTF. This chain connects TRBV20-1 to TRBJ1-2, with D unresolved. The CDR3 totals 12 residues. V was pared by 2 bases and J by 3 bases, with 7 bases between. In germline, CDR1 is DFQATT, CDR2 SNEGSKA (reference sequence).

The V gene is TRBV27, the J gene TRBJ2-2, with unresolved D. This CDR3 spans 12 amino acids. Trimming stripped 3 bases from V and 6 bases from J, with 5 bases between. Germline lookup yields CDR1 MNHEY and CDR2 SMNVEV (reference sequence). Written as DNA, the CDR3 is TGTGCCAGCAGTTTGACGGCCGGGGAGCTGTTTTTT. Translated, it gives CASSLTAGELFF.

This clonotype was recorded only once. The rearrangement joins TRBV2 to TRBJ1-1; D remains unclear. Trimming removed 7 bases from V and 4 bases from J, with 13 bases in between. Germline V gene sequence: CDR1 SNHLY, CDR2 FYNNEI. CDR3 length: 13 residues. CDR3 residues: CASIFRVGTEAFF. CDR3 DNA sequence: TGTGCCAGCATTTTTAGGGTTGGCACTGAAGCTTTCTTT.

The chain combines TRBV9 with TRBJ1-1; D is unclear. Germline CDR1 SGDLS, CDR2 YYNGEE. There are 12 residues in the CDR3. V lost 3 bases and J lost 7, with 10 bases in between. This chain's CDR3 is CASSGIEGEAFF. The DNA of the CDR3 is TGTGCCAGCAGCGGCATTGAGGGTGAAGCTTTCTTT.

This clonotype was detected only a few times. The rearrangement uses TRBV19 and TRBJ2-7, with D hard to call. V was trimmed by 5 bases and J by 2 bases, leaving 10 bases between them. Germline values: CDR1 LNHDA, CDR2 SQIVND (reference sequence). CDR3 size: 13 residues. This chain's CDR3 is CASSSSTTYEQYF. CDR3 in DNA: TGTGCCAGTAGTTCTTCGACGACCTACGAGCAGTACTTC. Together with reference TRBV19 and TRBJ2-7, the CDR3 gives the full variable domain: DGGITQSPKYLFRKEGQNVTLSCEQNLNHDAMYWYRQDPGQGLRLIYYSQIVNDFQKGDIAEGYSVSREKKESFPLTVTSAQKNPTAFYLCASSSSTTYEQYFGPGTRLTVT.

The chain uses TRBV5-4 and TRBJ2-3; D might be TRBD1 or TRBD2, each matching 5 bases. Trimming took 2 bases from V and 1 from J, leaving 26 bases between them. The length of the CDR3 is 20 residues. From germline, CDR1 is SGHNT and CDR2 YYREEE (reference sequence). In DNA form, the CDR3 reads TGTGCCAGCAGCTTTTGGTTTTCGGGAATGGGGACCTGGGGCACAGATACGCAGTATTTT. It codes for CASSFWFSGMGTWGTDTQYF.

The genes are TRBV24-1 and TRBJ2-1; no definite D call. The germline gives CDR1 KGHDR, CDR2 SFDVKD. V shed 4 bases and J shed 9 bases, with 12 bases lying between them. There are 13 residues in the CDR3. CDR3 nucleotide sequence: TGTGCCACCAGTGACCTTGCCCTAGGTGAGCAGTTCTTC. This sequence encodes CATSDLALGEQFF.

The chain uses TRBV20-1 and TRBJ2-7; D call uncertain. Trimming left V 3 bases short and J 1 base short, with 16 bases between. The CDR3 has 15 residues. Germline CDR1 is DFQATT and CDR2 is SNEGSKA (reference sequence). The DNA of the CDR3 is TGCAGTGCTAGTGGTTACAGCGAGAATTCCTACGAGCAGTACTTC. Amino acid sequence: CSASGYSENSYEQYF.

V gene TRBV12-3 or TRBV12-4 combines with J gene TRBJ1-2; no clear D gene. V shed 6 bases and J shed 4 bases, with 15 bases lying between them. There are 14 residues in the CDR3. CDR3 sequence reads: CASSLDTPVYGYTF. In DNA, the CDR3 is TGTGCCAGCAGCCTAGACACCCCGGTCTATGGCTACACCTTC.

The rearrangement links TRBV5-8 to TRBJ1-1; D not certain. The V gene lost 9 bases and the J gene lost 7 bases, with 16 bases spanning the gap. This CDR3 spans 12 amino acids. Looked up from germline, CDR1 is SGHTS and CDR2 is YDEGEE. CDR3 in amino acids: CATTLPGIEAFF. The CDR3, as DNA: TGTGCCACCACGTTGCCTGGGATTGAAGCTTTCTTT.

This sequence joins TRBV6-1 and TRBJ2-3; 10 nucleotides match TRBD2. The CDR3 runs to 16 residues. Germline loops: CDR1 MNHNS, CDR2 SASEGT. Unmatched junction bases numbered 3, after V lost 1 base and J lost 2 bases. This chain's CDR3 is CASSEDGLADTDTQYF. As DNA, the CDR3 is TGTGCCAGCAGTGAAGATGGACTAGCGGACACAGATACGCAGTATTTT.

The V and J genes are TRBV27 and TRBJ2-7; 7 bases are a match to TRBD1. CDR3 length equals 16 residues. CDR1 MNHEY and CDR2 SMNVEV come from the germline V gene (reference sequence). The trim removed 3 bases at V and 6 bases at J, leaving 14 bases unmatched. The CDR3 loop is CASSLSKGTASSEQYF. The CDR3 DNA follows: TGTGCCAGCAGTTTGTCTAAGGGGACAGCGTCTTCCGAGCAGTACTTC.

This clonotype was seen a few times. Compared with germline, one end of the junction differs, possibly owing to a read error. The CDR3 here is CASRQLQEEAFF. Here the CDR3 DNA reads TGTGCCAGCAGGCAATTACAGGAGGAAGCTTTTTTT. J is TRBJ1-1 and V is TRBV7-9; tentative D call: TRBD1 (5 bases). The CDR3 consists of 12 residues. CDR1 and CDR2 from the germline V gene are SEHNR and FQNEAQ (reference sequence). Filled out from reference TRBV7-9 and TRBJ1-1, the complete variable domain reads DTGVSQNPRHKITKRGQNVTFRCDPISEHNRLYWYRQTLGQGPEFLTYFQNEAQLEKSRLLSDRFSAERPKGSFSTLEIQRTEQGDSAMYLCASRQLQEEAFFGQGTRLTVV.

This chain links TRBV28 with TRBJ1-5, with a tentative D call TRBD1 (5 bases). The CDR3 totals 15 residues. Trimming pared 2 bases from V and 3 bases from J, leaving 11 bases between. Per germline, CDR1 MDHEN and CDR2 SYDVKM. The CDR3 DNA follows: TGTGCCAGCAGTTTAAGACAGATGCACAATCAGCCCCAGCATTTT. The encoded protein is CASSLRQMHNQPQHF. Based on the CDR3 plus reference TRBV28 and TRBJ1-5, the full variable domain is DVKVTQSSRYLVKRTGEKVFLECVQDMDHENMFWYRQDPGLGLRLIYFSYDVKMKEKGDIPEGYSVSREKKERFSLILESASTNQTSMYLCASSLRQMHNQPQHFGDGTRLSIL.

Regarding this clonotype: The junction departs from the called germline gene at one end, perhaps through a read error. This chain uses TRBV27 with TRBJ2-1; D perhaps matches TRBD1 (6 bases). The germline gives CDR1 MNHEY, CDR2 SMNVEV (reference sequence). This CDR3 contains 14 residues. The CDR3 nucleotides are TGTGCCAGCAGTTCTTCCGGGACAATCAATGGGCAGTTCTTC. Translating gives CASSSSGTINGQFF.

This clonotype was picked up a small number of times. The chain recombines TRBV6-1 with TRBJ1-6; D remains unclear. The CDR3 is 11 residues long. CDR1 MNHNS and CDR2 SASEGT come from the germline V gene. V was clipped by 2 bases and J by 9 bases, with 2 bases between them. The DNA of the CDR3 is TGTGCCAGCAGTGAAAGTTCACCCCTCCACTTT. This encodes CASSESSPLHF.

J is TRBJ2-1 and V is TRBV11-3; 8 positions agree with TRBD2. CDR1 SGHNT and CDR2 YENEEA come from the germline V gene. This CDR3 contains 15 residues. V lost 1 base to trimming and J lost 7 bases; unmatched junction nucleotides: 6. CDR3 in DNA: TGTGCCAGCAGCTTAGTTAGCGGGGTGCATAATGAGCAGTTCTTC. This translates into CASSLVSGVHNEQFF.

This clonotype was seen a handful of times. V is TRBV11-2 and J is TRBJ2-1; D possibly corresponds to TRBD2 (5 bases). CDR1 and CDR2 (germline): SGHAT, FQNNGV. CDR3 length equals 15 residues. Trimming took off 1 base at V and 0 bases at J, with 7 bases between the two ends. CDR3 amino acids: CASSLVGSSYNEQFF. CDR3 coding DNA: TGTGCCAGCAGCTTAGTTGGGAGCTCCTACAATGAGCAGTTCTTC.

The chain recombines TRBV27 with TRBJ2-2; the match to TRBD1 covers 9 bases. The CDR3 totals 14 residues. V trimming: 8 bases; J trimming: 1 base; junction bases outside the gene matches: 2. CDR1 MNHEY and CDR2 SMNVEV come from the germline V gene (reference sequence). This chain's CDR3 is CASRDRVNTGELFF. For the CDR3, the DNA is TGTGCCAGCCGGGACAGGGTGAACACCGGGGAGCTGTTTTTT.

Here the CDR3 reads CASSQAGGYEQYF. The CDR3 nucleotides are TGTGCCAGCAGCCAAGCAGGGGGCTACGAGCAGTACTTC. The chain has TRBV3-1 and TRBJ2-7, with 7 nucleotides matching TRBD1. The ends lost 1 base at V and 3 bases at J; junction bases unmatched: 0. Germline V gene data show CDR1 as LGHDT and CDR2 as YNNKEL (reference sequence). The CDR3 has 13 amino acids.

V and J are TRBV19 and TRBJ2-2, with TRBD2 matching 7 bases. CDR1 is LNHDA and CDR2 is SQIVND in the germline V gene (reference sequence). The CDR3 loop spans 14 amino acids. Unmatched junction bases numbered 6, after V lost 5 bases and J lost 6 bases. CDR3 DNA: TGTGCCAGTAGTTATGGGGGAGGGGCCGGGGAGCTGTTTTTT. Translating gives CASSYGGGAGELFF.

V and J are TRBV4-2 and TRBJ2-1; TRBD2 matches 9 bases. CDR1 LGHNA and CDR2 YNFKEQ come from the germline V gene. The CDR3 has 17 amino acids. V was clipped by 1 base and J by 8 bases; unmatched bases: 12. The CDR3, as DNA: TGTGCCAGCAGCCAAGTAGGAGTGGCGGGGGGGCTCGATGAGCAGTTCTTC. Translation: CASSQVGVAGGLDEQFF.

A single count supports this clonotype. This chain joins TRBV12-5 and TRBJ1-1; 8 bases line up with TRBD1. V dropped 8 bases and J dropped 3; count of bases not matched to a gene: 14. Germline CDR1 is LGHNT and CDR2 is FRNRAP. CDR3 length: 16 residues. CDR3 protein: CASSGTPGGRDTEAFF. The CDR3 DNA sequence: TGTGCTAGTTCTGGAACACCAGGGGGCCGGGACACTGAAGCTTTCTTT.

In nucleotides, the CDR3 is TGTGCCAGCAGTTACTCGGAGGTATTTGGAGAAAACACCATATATTTT. This translates into CASSYSEVFGENTIYF. This chain connects TRBV6-5 to TRBJ1-3; D is unresolved. Trimming stripped 0 bases from V and 6 bases from J, with 15 bases between. The CDR3 loop spans 16 amino acids. CDR1 and CDR2 (germline): MNHEY, SVGAGI.

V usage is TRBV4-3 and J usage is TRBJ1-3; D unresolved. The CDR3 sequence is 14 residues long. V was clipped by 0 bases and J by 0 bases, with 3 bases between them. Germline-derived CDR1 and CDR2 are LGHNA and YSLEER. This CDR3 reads CASSQDYSGNTIYF. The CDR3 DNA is TGCGCCAGCAGCCAAGATTACTCTGGAAACACCATATATTTT.

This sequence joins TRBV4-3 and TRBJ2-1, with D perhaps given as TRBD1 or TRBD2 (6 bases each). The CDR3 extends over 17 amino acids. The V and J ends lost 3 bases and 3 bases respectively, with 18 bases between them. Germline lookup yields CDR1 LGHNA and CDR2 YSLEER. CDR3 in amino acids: CASSHGGPGTLYNEQFF. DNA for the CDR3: TGCGCCAGCAGCCACGGGGGACCCGGGACACTCTACAATGAGCAGTTCTTC.

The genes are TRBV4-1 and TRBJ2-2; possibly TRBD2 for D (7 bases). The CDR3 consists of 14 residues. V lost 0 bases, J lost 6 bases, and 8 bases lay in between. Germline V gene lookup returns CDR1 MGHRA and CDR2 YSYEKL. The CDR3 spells CASSQDGGPGELFF. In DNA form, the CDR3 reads TGCGCCAGCAGCCAAGACGGGGGGCCCGGGGAGCTGTTTTTT.

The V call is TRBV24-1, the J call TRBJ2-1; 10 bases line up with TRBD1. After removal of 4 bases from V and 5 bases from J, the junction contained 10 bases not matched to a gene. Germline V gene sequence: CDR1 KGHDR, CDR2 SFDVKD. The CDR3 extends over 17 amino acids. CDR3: CATSEYTGTGENNEQFF. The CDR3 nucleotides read TGTGCCACCAGTGAATACACCGGGACAGGGGAGAACAATGAGCAGTTCTTC.

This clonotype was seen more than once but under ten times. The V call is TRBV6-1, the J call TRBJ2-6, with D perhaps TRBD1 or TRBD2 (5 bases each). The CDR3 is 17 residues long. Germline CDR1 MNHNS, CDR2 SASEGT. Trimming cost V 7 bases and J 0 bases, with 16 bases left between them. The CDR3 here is CASMSGTASSGANVLTF. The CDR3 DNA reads TGTGCCAGCATGTCTGGGACGGCAAGCTCTGGGGCCAACGTCCTGACTTTC.

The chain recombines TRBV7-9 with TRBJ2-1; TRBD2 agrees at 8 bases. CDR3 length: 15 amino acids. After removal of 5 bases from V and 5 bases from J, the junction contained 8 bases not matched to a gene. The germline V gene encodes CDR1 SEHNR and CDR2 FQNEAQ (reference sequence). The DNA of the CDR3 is TGTGCCAGCAGCGCCGCGGGAGGCTCGCACAATGAGCAGTTCTTC. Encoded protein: CASSAAGGSHNEQFF.